This T cell receptor (beta chain) was captured by sequencing in a study of CD8+ T cells in alopecia areata. Germline values: CDR1 SGHRS, CDR2 YFSETQ. The V end lost 7 bases, the J end lost 0 bases, and 23 bases lay between the germline ends. The CDR3 loop spans 19 amino acids. It was cDNA, reverse transcribed from extracted RNA, that served as the sequencing template. Measured with immunoSEQ multiplex PCR; TCRdb has only the in-frame clones, and not every one. The sample contains some 190,000 clones, about three fifths of which appear only once. Treatment in this sample: oral pan-JAK inhibitor, 5-10 mg twice daily.

Here the sequenced sample was CD4+ T cells sorted from blood, taken at week 4, from a patient treated with tofacitinib. J is TRBJ2-6 and V is TRBV5-1; tentative D call: TRBD2 (6 bases). This receptor was taken from a human donor with alopecia areata. In DNA, the CDR3 is TGCGCCAGCGGTTTTGGAGGGCTTACTAATTCCTCTGGGGCCAACGTCCTGACTTTC. Translated: CASGFGGLTNSSGANVLTF.